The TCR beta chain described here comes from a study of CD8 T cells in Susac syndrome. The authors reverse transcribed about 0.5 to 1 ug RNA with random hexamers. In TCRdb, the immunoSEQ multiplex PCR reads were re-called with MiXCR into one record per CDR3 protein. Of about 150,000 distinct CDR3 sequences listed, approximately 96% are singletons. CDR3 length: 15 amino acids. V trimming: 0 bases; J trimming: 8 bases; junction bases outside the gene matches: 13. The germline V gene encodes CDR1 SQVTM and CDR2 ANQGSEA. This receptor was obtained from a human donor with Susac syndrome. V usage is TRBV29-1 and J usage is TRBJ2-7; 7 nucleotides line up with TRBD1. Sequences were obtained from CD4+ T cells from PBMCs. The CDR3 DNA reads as TGCAGCGTTGAAGAACTAGGGGGCCCCGCCCAGCAGCAGTACTTC. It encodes CSVEELGGPAQQQYF.